Shown below are 22 T cell receptor beta chains from a single sample sequenced in a study of PD-1 blockade in classical Hodgkin lymphoma. Profiling relied on immunoSEQ multiplex PCR, and the TCRdb table lists in-frame clones only, not all of them. The table lists 15,000 to 20,000 clones, 75% of them singletons. Time point noted: cycle 4 day 1 (C4D1), after less than seven weeks of nivolumab. Each of the patients experienced relapse following autologous stem cell transplantation, and their brentuximab vedotin exposure differed. It was by magnetic negative selection that CD4+ T cells were purified from thawed PBMCs. This specimen consisted of CD4+ T cells from blood, obtained before the fourth cycle of nivolumab. The receptors come from a human donor with classical Hodgkin lymphoma.

CDR3 DNA: TGTGCCAGCAGCTTAGATCCTGCGTCTCCCCAGTACTTC. The encoded protein is CASSLDPASPQYF. The chain is built from TRBV11-3 and TRBJ2-5; D remains unclear. The ends were cut back, 0 bases at V and 9 bases at J, with 11 bases in the middle. This CDR3 comprises 13 residues. In germline, CDR1 is SGHNT, CDR2 YENEEA.

The J gene is TRBJ2-1, the V gene TRBV13, with 10 nucleotides matching TRBD1. The V segment lost 3 bases and the J segment 6 bases; nucleotides outside the gene matches: 2. The CDR3 has 14 residues. Germline CDR1 is PRHDT and CDR2 is FYEKMQ (reference sequence). CDR3 coding DNA: TGTGCCAGCAGCTTCAGGACAGGGGGCAATGAGCAGTTCTTC. As protein: CASSFRTGGNEQFF.

This chain links TRBV6-1 with TRBJ2-5, with D possibly called TRBD1 or TRBD2 (5 bases each). Germline V gene lookup returns CDR1 MNHNS and CDR2 SASEGT. The CDR3 loop spans 14 amino acids. Trimming removed 6 bases from V and 4 bases from J, with 15 bases in between. The CDR3 sequence is CASRDPGTRETQYF. CDR3 nucleotides: TGTGCCAGCAGGGATCCCGGGACGAGAGAGACCCAGTACTTC.

The chain joins TRBV5-4 to TRBJ2-5; 7 positions match TRBD2. V dropped 3 bases and J dropped 0; count of bases not matched to a gene: 5. The CDR3 sequence is 15 residues long. Germline CDR1 reads SGHNT; CDR2 reads YYREEE (reference sequence). CDR3 sequence (DNA): TGTGCCAGCAGCTGGGAGGGCCGGTACCAAGAGACCCAGTACTTC. Its translation is CASSWEGRYQETQYF.

The CDR3 is CASSEPARGPNYGYTF. The CDR3, as DNA: TGTGCCAGCAGTGAACCCGCCAGGGGCCCTAACTATGGCTACACCTTC. This rearrangement joins TRBV6-4 to TRBJ1-2; weak D call: TRBD1 (6 bases). This CDR3 is 16 amino acids long. The germline gives CDR1 MRHNA, CDR2 SNTAGT. Trimming cost V 3 bases and J 0 bases, with 14 bases left between them.

This clone has just one count. V is TRBV11-3 and J is TRBJ2-3, with D tentatively TRBD2 (5 bases). Germline CDR1 and CDR2: SGHNT and YENEEA. Deletions cut 1 base from V and 1 base from J, with 9 bases between. This CDR3 comprises 15 residues. The CDR3 protein is CASSLGVGGTDTQYF. The CDR3 nucleotides are TGTGCCAGCAGCTTAGGAGTCGGGGGCACAGATACGCAGTATTTT.

V is TRBV29-1 and J is TRBJ2-3, with D possibly matching TRBD2 (7 bases). Germline V gives CDR1 SQVTM, CDR2 ANQGSEA. The CDR3 has 14 amino acids. Trimming removed 4 bases at V and 0 bases at J, with 11 bases between. CDR3 in DNA: TGCAGCGTTGCTGCGGGGGCGAGCACAGATACGCAGTATTTT. Its protein is CSVAAGASTDTQYF.

The rearrangement links TRBV7-2 to TRBJ2-5, with TRBD2 as a possible D gene (6 bases). In germline, CDR1 is SGHTA, CDR2 FQGNSA. The CDR3 loop spans 15 amino acids. Trimming removed 0 bases at V and 2 bases at J, with 10 bases between. As DNA, the CDR3 is TGTGCCAGCAGCTTAGCTCTAGCGCGGCAAGAGACCCAGTACTTC. Translation gives CASSLALARQETQYF.

This clone was detected only a few times. The rearrangement joins TRBV10-1 to TRBJ2-1, with no clear D. The CDR3 has 15 amino acids. Germline assignment: CDR1 WNHNN and CDR2 SYGVQD (reference sequence). Trimming took 0 bases from V and 7 from J, leaving 13 bases between them. The CDR3 spells CASSESGGLENEQFF. The DNA for the CDR3 is TGCGCCAGCAGTGAGTCCGGTGGGCTCGAGAATGAGCAGTTCTTC.

In DNA, the CDR3 is TGTGCCAGCAATACTCAACAGGGTTGGGCGCAGTATTTT. Encoded protein: CASNTQQGWAQYF. This rearrangement joins TRBV2 to TRBJ2-3; D perhaps matches TRBD1 (6 bases). The V end was cut by 7 bases, the J end by 10 bases, with 18 bases between. This CDR3 has 13 amino acids. Germline V gives CDR1 SNHLY, CDR2 FYNNEI.

The J gene is TRBJ1-3, the V gene TRBV5-6; no definite D call. The CDR3 is 16 amino acids. CDR1 and CDR2 from the germline V gene are SGHDT and YYEEEE. Between the trimmed V and J ends, which lost 0 bases and 0 bases, there was a span of 10 bases. The CDR3 region is CASSLAGPGSGNTIYF. In nucleotides, the CDR3 is TGTGCCAGCAGCTTGGCAGGCCCCGGCTCTGGAAACACCATATATTTT.

The chain joins TRBV19 to TRBJ1-3; no clear D. V was trimmed by 7 bases and J by 1 base, leaving 14 bases between them. Germline CDR1 and CDR2: LNHDA and SQIVND (reference sequence). The CDR3 consists of 15 residues. This CDR3 is CASTKGGVSGNTIYF. CDR3 sequence (DNA): TGTGCCAGTACCAAAGGTGGGGTTTCTGGAAACACCATATATTTT. Drawing the rest from reference TRBV19 and TRBJ1-3, the complete variable domain is DGGITQSPKYLFRKEGQNVTLSCEQNLNHDAMYWYRQDPGQGLRLIYYSQIVNDFQKGDIAEGYSVSREKKESFPLTVTSAQKNPTAFYLCASTKGGVSGNTIYFGEGSWLTVV.

The V gene is TRBV5-1, the J gene TRBJ1-2; D remains ambiguous. Germline loops: CDR1 SGHRS, CDR2 YFSETQ. Trimming pared 0 bases from V and 5 bases from J, leaving 8 bases between. This CDR3 contains 13 residues. This CDR3 reads CASSLVVGYGYTF. The CDR3 DNA follows: TGCGCCAGCAGCTTGGTGGTAGGATATGGCTACACCTTC.

V and J are TRBV5-4 and TRBJ2-3; perhaps TRBD1 as D (6 bases). V lost 4 bases, J lost 2 bases, and 14 bases lay in between. This CDR3 comprises 15 residues. In germline, CDR1 is SGHNT, CDR2 YYREEE (reference sequence). This CDR3 is CASSDRDIYTDTQYF. The CDR3, as DNA: TGTGCCAGCAGCGATCGGGACATATACACAGATACGCAGTATTTT.

The chain is built from TRBV18 and TRBJ1-2; 9 bases align to TRBD1. CDR3 length: 15 residues. Unmatched junction bases numbered 9, after V lost 2 bases and J lost 8 bases. CDR1 and CDR2 from the germline V gene are KGHSH and LQKENI. The CDR3 DNA sequence: TGTGCCAGCTCACCATGGGACAGGGCCGAGGAAGGCTACACCTTC. This gives the protein CASSPWDRAEEGYTF.

The chain combines TRBV29-1 with TRBJ2-3; D is unresolved. V lost 4 bases and J lost 2, with 10 bases in between. The CDR3 consists of 13 residues. CDR1 is SQVTM and CDR2 is ANQGSEA in the germline V gene. CDR3 DNA sequence: TGCAGCGTTGGCGGCGGATTCACAGATACGCAGTATTTT. Translating gives CSVGGGFTDTQYF.

The chain carries TRBV7-9 and TRBJ2-1; no firm D call. This CDR3 has 14 residues. V lost 0 bases, J lost 3 bases, and 6 bases lay in between. Looked up from germline, CDR1 is SEHNR and CDR2 is FQNEAQ (reference sequence). CDR3 nucleotide sequence: TGTGCCAGCAGCTTAGCTCTAGACTACAATGAGCAGTTCTTC. Translation: CASSLALDYNEQFF.

The J gene is TRBJ2-2, the V gene TRBV5-1; D gene uncertain. This CDR3 is built from 14 residues. Germline V gene data show CDR1 as SGHRS and CDR2 as YFSETQ. V was shortened by 0 bases and J by 7 bases, with 10 bases between the two germline ends. The CDR3 region has the DNA TGCGCCAGCAGCTTGGCAATGGTTGGCGGGGAGCTGTTTTTT. This gives the protein CASSLAMVGGELFF.

In its sample, this clone was seen once. This chain links TRBV20-1 with TRBJ1-1; no definite D call. The CDR3 sequence is 11 residues long. In germline, CDR1 is DFQATT, CDR2 SNEGSKA (reference sequence). V was trimmed by 1 base and J by 6 bases, leaving 6 bases between them. The CDR3 DNA follows: TGCAGTGCTAGAGGGGCGGCTGAAGCTTTCTTT. It translates to CSARGAAEAFF.

This sequence joins TRBV2 and TRBJ2-6; D not certain. V lost 2 bases and J lost 1, with 6 bases in between. The CDR3 is 15 amino acids. Germline V gene sequence: CDR1 SNHLY, CDR2 FYNNEI. The DNA for the CDR3 is TGTGCCAGCAGTGAACTCAGGTCTGGGGCCAACGTCCTGACTTTC. Translating gives CASSELRSGANVLTF.

The chain employs TRBV7-8 and TRBJ2-7; D call uncertain. This CDR3 region has 11 residues. V lost 5 bases, J lost 7 bases, and 9 bases lay in between. CDR1 and CDR2 from the germline V gene are SGHVS and FQNEAQ. This CDR3 is CASSPTGEQYV. The DNA of the CDR3 is TGTGCCAGCAGCCCGACGGGTGAGCAGTACGTC.

V usage is TRBV19 and J usage is TRBJ1-3; tentatively, D is TRBD1 (5 bases). V was shortened by 4 bases and J by 0 bases, with 10 bases between the two germline ends. The CDR3 is made up of 15 amino acids. Per germline, CDR1 LNHDA and CDR2 SQIVND (reference sequence). The CDR3 spells CASSTSTASGNTIYF. The CDR3 nucleotides are TGTGCCAGTAGTACCTCGACAGCCTCTGGAAACACCATATATTTT.